This T cell receptor beta chain was observed in a study of technical replicates of blood from a handful of donors. The protocol was immunoSEQ multiplex PCR, while the TCRdb copy is restricted to in-frame clones and leaves out a portion. This sample carries about 82,000 clones, 95% to 96% of them seen once, and the ten largest clones take 0.37%. V shed 10 bases and J 6 bases; nucleotides not matched to a gene: 6. This CDR3 has 13 amino acids. Germline V gives CDR1 LNHDA, CDR2 SQIVND (reference sequence). This chain connects TRBV19 to TRBJ2-1; 10 bases are a match to TRBD2. The sequenced sample was T cells isolated from PBMCs. This sequence was found in a human donor in good health. CDR3 DNA: TGTGCCACTTCAGCGGGAGGGGTCAATGAGCAGTTCTTC. The encoded protein is CATSAGGVNEQFF.